This is a list of T cell receptor beta chains from one sample in a study of blood T cells in healthy people across ages. TCRdb analysed the 5' RACE reads with MiXCR anew, one entry per CDR3 protein. The table has 700,000 or so distinct CDR3 sequences, 35% to 50% seen once; the top ten hold 30%. The source material was blood. The source is an elderly man in good health. Both conserved end residues are part of each CDR3. A D gene is named only where the DNA matches it firmly. Rows may omit the clone size; those that give it use once, few, many or a size class.

>TRBD1|few|TRBJ1-4|TRBV3-1
CASSHDREGEKLFF
TGTGCCAGCAGCCACGACAGGGAAGGAGAAAAACTGTTTTTT
>TRBD2|NA|TRBJ2-5|TRBV6-4
CASSDPKTSGRGYF
TGTGCCAGCAGTGACCCGAAGACTAGCGGGAGGGGGTACTTC
>NA|NA|TRBJ2-2|TRBV11-2
CACSVTPTGELFF
TGTGCCTGCAGCGTAACTCCCACCGGGGAGCTGTTTTTT
>TRBD2|NA|TRBJ2-5|TRBV7-2
CASNNGGVGEQYF
TGTGCCAGCAACAATGGGGGGGTAGGTGAGCAGTACTTC
>NA|NA|TRBJ2-3|TRBV2
CASSDIDPQYF
TGTGCCAGCAGTGATATCGACCCGCAGTATTTT
>NA|NA|TRBJ2-1|TRBV10-1
CASSYADEQFF
TGCGCCAGCAGTTACGCTGATGAGCAGTTCTTC
>TRBD1|few|TRBJ2-5|TRBV6-6
CASSTGTGGWEQYF
TGTGCCAGCAGTACCGGGACAGGGGGTTGGGAGCAGTACTTC
>NA|NA|TRBJ2-1|TRBV29-1
CSVELLPGYGNEQFF
TGCAGCGTTGAACTTCTGCCCGGTTACGGTAATGAGCAGTTCTTC
>TRBD1|NA|TRBJ2-3|TRBV12-3/TRBV12-4
CASSLKGTDMQYF
TGTGCCAGCAGTTTAAAGGGGACAGATATGCAGTATTTT
>TRBD1|many|TRBJ2-7|TRBV7-2
CASSPGQGFHEQYF
TGTGCCAGCAGCCCCGGACAGGGGTTCCACGAGCAGTACTTC
>NA|few|TRBJ2-3|TRBV4-3
CASSQGTLTDTQYF
TGCGCCAGCAGCCAAGGGACCCTTACAGATACGCAGTATTTT
>NA|few|TRBJ2-3|TRBV5-4
CASSLASHRFTDTQYF
TGTGCCAGCAGCTTGGCCAGTCACAGATTCACAGATACGCAGTATTTT
>NA|NA|TRBJ2-3|TRBV6-5
CASKLADTQYF
TGTGCCAGCAAGCTGGCAGATACGCAGTATTTT
>TRBD1|NA|TRBJ2-3|TRBV9
CASSVQRGQSTDTQYF
TGTGCCAGCAGCGTACAAAGGGGACAGAGCACAGATACGCAGTATTTT
>TRBD2|few|TRBJ2-2|TRBV29-1
CSGISGTSGSRAGELFF
TGCAGCGGTATTTCCGGGACTAGCGGGAGTAGGGCCGGGGAGCTGTTTTTT
>NA|NA|TRBJ2-5|TRBV7-2
CASIPGWADNEQYF
TGTGCCAGCATCCCAGGTTGGGCTGACAATGAGCAGTACTTC
>NA|few|TRBJ2-1|TRBV9
CASTRQVEGETQFF
TGTGCCAGCACCCGACAAGTGGAGGGGGAGACCCAGTTCTTC
>NA|few|TRBJ1-6|TRBV20-1
CSARDDRTYNSPLHF
TGCAGTGCTAGAGATGACAGGACCTATAATTCACCCCTCCACTTT
>TRBD1|few|TRBJ2-7|TRBV5-1
CASSLRRTGTYEQYF
TGCGCCAGCAGCTTGAGGCGGACAGGGACCTACGAGCAGTACTTC
>NA|NA|TRBJ1-5|TRBV5-1
CASSLEGPPGRQPQHF
TGCGCCAGCAGCTTGGAGGGCCCCCCCGGGCGGCAGCCCCAGCATTTT
>TRBD2|few|TRBJ2-7|TRBV7-2
CASSLGPAGGTYEQYF
TGTGCCAGCAGCTTAGGACCAGCGGGGGGGACCTACGAGCAGTACTTC
>TRBD1|NA|TRBJ2-4|TRBV18
CSTGDGNIQYF
TGCTCAACAGGGGACGGAAACATTCAGTACTTC
>NA|few|TRBJ2-5|TRBV3-1
CASSQDGGPQETQYF
TGTGCCAGCAGCCAAGATGGGGGGCCCCAAGAGACCCAGTACTTC
>NA|NA|TRBJ1-5|TRBV12-3/TRBV12-4
CANSLGGKPQHF
TGTGCCAACAGTTTAGGGGGGAAGCCCCAGCATTTT
>NA|NA|TRBJ2-3|TRBV4-2
CASSQVQHTTSTDTQYF
TGTGCCAGCAGCCAAGTTCAGCACACTACAAGCACAGATACGCAGTATTTT
>TRBD1|NA|TRBJ1-2|TRBV6-2/TRBV6-3
CASSTLDRARYGYTF
TGTGCCAGCAGTACCCTCGACAGGGCCCGCTATGGCTACACCTTC
>NA|NA|TRBJ2-7|TRBV18
CANSLSGIGYEQYF
TGTGCCAACTCACTCTCCGGGATAGGCTACGAGCAGTACTTC
>NA|NA|TRBJ2-3|TRBV2
CASGPGDAMTDTQYF
TGTGCCAGCGGCCCGGGGGACGCGATGACAGATACGCAGTATTTT
>NA|few|TRBJ2-1|TRBV7-2
CASSTGIWSNEQFF
TGTGCCAGCAGCACAGGGATTTGGAGCAATGAGCAGTTCTTC
>NA|few|TRBJ1-1|TRBV21-1
CASSKAGPTLNEAFF
TGTGCCAGCAGCAAAGCGGGGCCAACTCTAAACGAAGCTTTCTTT
>NA|few|TRBJ1-2|TRBV7-3
CANSDTSAPKAYGYTF
TGTGCCAACTCGGACACCTCCGCCCCGAAGGCCTATGGCTACACCTTC
>NA|NA|TRBJ2-5|TRBV20-1
CSAGRGETQYF
TGCAGTGCCGGCAGGGGAGAGACCCAGTACTTC
>NA|NA|TRBJ2-7|TRBV6-2/TRBV6-3
CASSSLQGNYEQYF
TGTGCCAGCAGTTCCCTACAGGGAAACTACGAGCAGTACTTC
>NA|few|TRBJ2-1|TRBV2
CASSGTRGGNEQFF
TGTGCCAGCAGCGGGACGAGAGGTGGCAATGAGCAGTTCTTC
>TRBD2|few|TRBJ2-1|TRBV11-3
CASSSGLVNEQFF
TGTGCCAGCAGCTCCGGACTAGTGAATGAGCAGTTCTTC
>NA|NA|TRBJ1-6|TRBV6-5
CASSDTADSPLHF
TGTGCCAGCAGTGACACCGCGGATTCACCCCTCCACTTT
>NA|few|TRBJ2-7|TRBV5-6
CASSLAFGDEQYF
TGTGCCAGCAGCTTGGCTTTTGGGGACGAGCAGTACTTC
>NA|few|TRBJ2-1|TRBV7-2
CASSSPGSGVEFF
TGTGCCAGCAGCTCCCCTGGATCGGGAGTGGAGTTCTTC
>NA|NA|TRBJ2-1|TRBV7-2
CASSLFSANEQFF
TGTGCCAGCAGCTTGTTTTCGGCTAATGAGCAGTTCTTC
>TRBD1|once|TRBJ2-5|TRBV5-1
CASRDQGTVRGETQYF
TGCGCCAGCAGGGACCAGGGGACAGTAAGGGGCGAGACCCAGTACTTC
>TRBD1|once|TRBJ2-1|TRBV7-3
CASSVGTAFNEQFF
TGTGCCAGCAGCGTCGGGACAGCCTTTAATGAGCAGTTCTTC
>NA|few|TRBJ1-2|TRBV3-1
CASSQDPRVDFTF
TGTGCCAGCAGCCAAGATCCCAGGGTGGATTTCACCTTC
>TRBD2|NA|TRBJ2-7|TRBV6-6
CASSTPYGAGDEQYF
TGTGCCAGCAGTACCCCTTACGGGGCGGGGGACGAGCAGTACTTC
>NA|few|TRBJ2-7|TRBV3-1
CATASRGEQYF
TGTGCCACCGCGAGCAGGGGCGAGCAGTACTTC
>NA|NA|TRBJ2-7|TRBV9
CASSVGEPYNEQYF
TGTGCCAGCAGCGTGGGGGAGCCCTACAATGAGCAGTACTTC
>NA|NA|TRBJ1-2|TRBV29-1
CSGEEAGDFYGYTF
TGCAGCGGTGAAGAGGCAGGGGACTTCTATGGCTACACCTTC
>TRBD2|NA|TRBJ2-1|TRBV15
CATSRDQRESNEQFF
TGTGCCACCAGCAGAGATCAGCGGGAGTCCAATGAGCAGTTCTTC
>TRBD2|many|TRBJ2-1|TRBV7-2
CASSRVASGGYNEQFF
TGTGCCAGCAGCCGTGTCGCTAGCGGGGGTTACAATGAGCAGTTCTTC
>NA|NA|TRBJ1-5|TRBV27
CASSPTWEDQPQHF
TGTGCCAGCAGTCCCACCTGGGAGGATCAGCCCCAGCATTTT
>TRBD1|NA|TRBJ2-3|TRBV20-1
CSARTGTGVRTDTQYF
TGCAGTGCTAGAACCGGGACAGGGGTCCGCACAGATACGCAGTATTTT
>NA|NA|TRBJ2-7|TRBV30
CACLDYLKPYEQYF
TGTGCCTGCCTGGACTACCTAAAACCCTACGAGCAGTACTTC
>TRBD2|few|TRBJ2-3|TRBV7-2
CASRTTSGRRDTQYF
TGTGCCAGCAGAACTACTAGCGGGAGGAGGGATACGCAGTATTTT
>NA|once|TRBJ1-2|TRBV6-6
CASSHQFGAGYTF
TGTGCCAGCAGCCATCAATTTGGGGCGGGCTACACCTTC
>NA|NA|TRBJ2-3|TRBV15
CATSSQGLEPDTQYF
TGTGCCACCAGCTCCCAAGGCCTAGAACCAGATACGCAGTATTTT
>NA|many|TRBJ1-6|TRBV3-1
CASSSQGIYNSPLHF
TGTGCCAGCAGCTCACAGGGTATCTATAATTCACCCCTCCACTTT
>NA|NA|TRBJ2-3|TRBV5-1
CASSFSGGTDTDTQYF
TGCGCCAGCAGCTTTTCTGGTGGGACGGACACAGATACGCAGTATTTT
>NA|many|TRBJ2-7|TRBV11-2
CASSLAEIFYEQYF
TGTGCCAGCAGCTTAGCGGAGATTTTCTACGAGCAGTACTTC
>NA|NA|TRBJ1-5|TRBV6-5
CASSYKKGRGAGQPQHF
TGTGCCAGCAGTTACAAGAAGGGTCGGGGGGCCGGGCAGCCCCAGCATTTT